These T cell receptor beta chains were read from a single sample in a study of radiation and T cells in renal cell carcinoma. Libraries were prepared by immunoSEQ multiplex PCR; TCRdb keeps only in-frame clonotypes and omits some of them. The table includes around 140,000 clones, approximately 87% detected once. The source was blood, collected from a patient whose treatment included radiotherapy and nephrectomy. The receptors originated from a woman aged 45 to 65 with renal cell carcinoma. Each CDR3 is given without its conserved first and last residue.

v_call: TRBV7-2
j_call: TRBJ1-5
cdr3_aa: ASSNDVGGNQPQH

v_call: TRBV4-3
j_call: TRBJ2-3
cdr3_aa: ASSQEVAGPQY

v_call: TRBV18
j_call: TRBJ1-3
cdr3_aa: ASSPAGRGTIY

v_call: TRBV27
j_call: TRBJ2-7
cdr3_aa: ASRNVGPPWEEQY

v_call: TRBV7-9
j_call: TRBJ1-4
cdr3_aa: ASSPRGLGEKLF

v_call: TRBV4-3
j_call: TRBJ1-1
cdr3_aa: ASSQVGGPNTEAF

v_call: TRBV7-9
j_call: TRBJ2-6
cdr3_aa: ASSATGSGANVLT

v_call: TRBV15
j_call: TRBJ2-7
cdr3_aa: ATSRGSGQSSYEQY

v_call: TRBV6-5
j_call: TRBJ1-2
cdr3_aa: ASSYQQGNIYGYT

v_call: TRBV19
j_call: TRBJ2-7
cdr3_aa: ASSGLGAGSPYEQY

v_call: TRBV6-6
j_call: TRBJ2-7
cdr3_aa: ASSQIAGGYEQY

v_call: TRBV6-1
j_call: TRBJ2-1
cdr3_aa: ASSEGGDEQF

v_call: TRBV5-6
j_call: TRBJ1-2
cdr3_aa: ASSLYARDGYT

v_call: TRBV4-3
j_call: TRBJ2-2
cdr3_aa: ASSQDVLGGTNTGELF

v_call: TRBV4-3
j_call: TRBJ1-2
cdr3_aa: ASSQAGLGYGYT

v_call: TRBV7-2
j_call: TRBJ2-7
cdr3_aa: ASSLSGQGWEQY

v_call: TRBV5-4
j_call: TRBJ2-7
cdr3_aa: ASSLDGGGGEQY

v_call: TRBV2
j_call: TRBJ1-5
cdr3_aa: ASSSGQGDQPQH

v_call: TRBV15
j_call: TRBJ1-5
cdr3_aa: ATSRDQGGSNQPQH

v_call: TRBV10-2
j_call: TRBJ1-1
cdr3_aa: ASSERGRLGTEAF

v_call: TRBV10-2
j_call: TRBJ1-1
cdr3_aa: ASSEGTLNTEAF

v_call: TRBV7-7
j_call: TRBJ2-5
cdr3_aa: ASSLGGTSGVETQY